This T cell receptor beta chain was sequenced for a study of T cells in Graves' hyperthyroidism and ophthalmopathy. Findings and caveats of the study: A 13 V-J signature model discriminated ophthalmopathy versus stable hyperthyroidism. The model forecast ophthalmopathy, anticipating it by a median about 6.5 months before onset. In the blood, most expanded thyroid clonotypes above 0.001 appeared as well.

The sample holds a few counts of this clonotype. Its matching antigen is unknown. At one of its ends the junction is not consistent with the germline gene, which may arise from a read error. No ophthalmopathy progression within 18 months constituted stable Graves' hyperthyroidism. This CDR3 contains 18 residues. Germline V gene lookup returns CDR1 LNHDA and CDR2 SQIVND (reference sequence). TCR beta CDR3 region amplification was performed from RNA transcripts. The HTBI primer set was used in a first-round RT-PCR of the TCR CDR3. TCRdb redid the calling of the multiplex PCR reads with MiXCR, one entry per CDR3 protein. The table has about 420,000 distinct CDR3 sequences, 15% to 18% seen once.

Sequencing input: blood. The clonotype comes from a woman aged 18-30 years with Graves' hyperthyroidism. The V call is TRBV19, the J call TRBJ1-3; D is perhaps TRBD1 (6 bases). CDR3 sequence: CASTIPSFGTNSGNTIYF. The CDR3 DNA follows: TGTGCCAGTACCATACCCTCATTCGGGACAAACTCTGGGAACACCATATATTTT. Variable domain in full (rest from reference TRBV19 and TRBJ1-3): DGGITQSPKYLFRKEGQNVTLSCEQNLNHDAMYWYRQDPGQGLRLIYYSQIVNDFQKGDIAEGYSVSREKKESFPLTVTSAQKNPTAFYLCASTIPSFGTNSGNTIYFGEGSWLTVV.